These T cell receptor beta chains were read from a single sample in a study of control samples from healthy donors and cancer patients. This table comes from immunoSEQ multiplex PCR, and its TCRdb copy is limited to in-frame clones, with some not included. The sample lists roughly 400,000 clones; 75% to 95% were seen once. The sequenced material came from PBMCs. The receptors stem from a man between 35 and 55 years old with head and neck cancer. CDR3s include the opening cysteine and the closing phenylalanine or tryptophan. Fields, in order: CDR3 protein, CDR3 DNA, V gene, J gene, D gene, clone size. D genes are given only for firm matches. Only part of the rows carry a size: once, few, many, or a class if the clone is expanded.

CASGLSPSSYNEQFF	TGTGCTAGTGGTTTAAGCCCTTCCTCCTACAATGAGCAGTTCTTC	TRBV12-5	TRBJ2-1	NA	NA
CASSLVQTGWNEQFF	TGTGCCAGCAGCTTAGTACAGACAGGGTGGAATGAGCAGTTCTTC	TRBV7-6	TRBJ2-1	TRBD1	NA
CASSKGLAGAWGSYEQYF	TGTGCCAGCAGCAAGGGACTAGCGGGAGCCTGGGGGAGCTACGAGCAGTACTTC	TRBV11-2	TRBJ2-7	TRBD2	once
CAWSRFDGYGYTF	TGTGCCTGGAGCCGCTTTGACGGCTATGGCTACACCTTC	TRBV30	TRBJ1-2	NA	NA
CASSVGRVGSGNTIYF	TGTGCCAGCAGCGTGGGCAGGGTAGGGTCTGGAAACACCATATATTTT	TRBV11-2	TRBJ1-3	NA	NA
CASSRTGSSNEQYF	TGTGCCAGCAGCCGGACAGGGAGCAGCAACGAGCAGTACTTC	TRBV5-4	TRBJ2-7	TRBD1	NA
CASSPRPTGSDSPLHF	TGCGCCAGCAGCCCCAGACCGACAGGGTCGGATTCACCCCTCCACTTT	TRBV5-1	TRBJ1-6	TRBD1	NA
CASSPSRVQTVNEQFF	TGTGCCAGCAGCCCAAGCAGGGTCCAAACGGTTAATGAGCAGTTCTTC	TRBV7-3	TRBJ2-1	NA	NA
CASSQDILGSPGNTIYF	TGCGCCAGCAGCCAAGATATTTTGGGGAGTCCTGGAAACACCATATATTTT	TRBV4-1	TRBJ1-3	NA	few
CASSTRDTEAFF	TGCGCCAGCAGCACCCGGGACACTGAAGCTTTCTTT	TRBV5-1	TRBJ1-1	NA	NA
CASSPWTSGGEQYF	TGTGCCAGCAGCCCGTGGACTAGCGGGGGCGAGCAGTACTTC	TRBV7-9	TRBJ2-7	TRBD2	NA
CASSFEGAMGYTF	TGTGCCAGCAGCTTCGAGGGGGCTATGGGCTACACCTTC	TRBV11-2	TRBJ1-2	TRBD1	NA